Below, 2 T cell receptor beta chains from the same sample are listed, as sequenced in a study of control samples from healthy donors and cancer patients. Data came from immunoSEQ multiplex PCR; TCRdb stores just in-frame clones and leaves some out. The sample holds 80,000 to 100,000 clones, roughly 92% seen once. Sequencing was performed on blood. These receptors all stem from a human donor in good health. The donor label of this sample is uncertain.

V gene TRBV18 combines with J gene TRBJ2-1; TRBD2 matches 8 bases. The length of the CDR3 is 14 residues. CDR1 and CDR2 (germline): KGHSH, LQKENI. J gave up 3 bases and V 4 bases, and 2 bases lay outside the gene matches. The CDR3 sequence is CASSRGGIYNEQFF. CDR3 bases: TGTGCCAGCTCACGCGGGGGGATCTACAATGAGCAGTTCTTC.

V gene TRBV9 combines with J gene TRBJ2-1; D gene unclear. CDR1 SGDLS and CDR2 YYNGEE come from the germline V gene. Trimming removed 4 bases at V and 6 bases at J, with 11 bases between. The CDR3 spans 13 residues. This CDR3 is CASSPGLFNEQFF. DNA of the CDR3: TGTGCCAGCAGCCCCGGGCTCTTCAATGAGCAGTTCTTC.